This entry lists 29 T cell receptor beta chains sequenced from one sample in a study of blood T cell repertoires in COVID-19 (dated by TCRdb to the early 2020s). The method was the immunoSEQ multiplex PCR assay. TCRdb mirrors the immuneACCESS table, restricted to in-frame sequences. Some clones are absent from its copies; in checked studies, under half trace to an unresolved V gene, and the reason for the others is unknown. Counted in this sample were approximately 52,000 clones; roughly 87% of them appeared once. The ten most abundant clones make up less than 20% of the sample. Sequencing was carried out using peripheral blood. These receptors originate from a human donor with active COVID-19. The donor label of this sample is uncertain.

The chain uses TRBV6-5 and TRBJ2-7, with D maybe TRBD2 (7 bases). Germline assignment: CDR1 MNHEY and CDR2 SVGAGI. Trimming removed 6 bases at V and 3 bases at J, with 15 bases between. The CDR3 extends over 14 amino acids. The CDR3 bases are TGTGCCAGCAGGGACAGACTAGCCAGCTACGAGCAGTACTTC. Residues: CASRDRLASYEQYF.

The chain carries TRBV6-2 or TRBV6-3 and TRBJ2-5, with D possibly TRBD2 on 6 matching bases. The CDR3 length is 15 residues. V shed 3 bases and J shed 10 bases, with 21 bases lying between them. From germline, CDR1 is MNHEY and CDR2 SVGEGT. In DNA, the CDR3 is TGTGCCAGCAGTTATTCGCAGACGTCCTTGGAGGGCCAGTACTTC. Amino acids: CASSYSQTSLEGQYF.

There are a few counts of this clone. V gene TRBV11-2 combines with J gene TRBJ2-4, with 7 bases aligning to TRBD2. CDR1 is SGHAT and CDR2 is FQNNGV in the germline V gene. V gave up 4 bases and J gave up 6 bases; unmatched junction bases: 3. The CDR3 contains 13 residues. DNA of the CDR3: TGTGCCAGCAGCTCGGGACTAAGAAACATTCAGTACTTC. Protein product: CASSSGLRNIQYF. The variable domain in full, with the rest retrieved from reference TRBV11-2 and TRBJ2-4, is EAGVAQSPRYKIIEKRQSVAFWCNPISGHATLYWYQQILGQGPKLLIQFQNNGVVDDSQLPKDRFSAERLKGVDSTLKIQPAKLEDSAVYLCASSSGLRNIQYFGAGTRLSVL.

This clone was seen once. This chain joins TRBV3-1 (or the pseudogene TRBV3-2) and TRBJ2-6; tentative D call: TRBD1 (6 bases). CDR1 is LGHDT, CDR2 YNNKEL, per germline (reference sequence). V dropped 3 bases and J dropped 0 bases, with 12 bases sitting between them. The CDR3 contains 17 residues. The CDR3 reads CASSHQRGTSGANVLTF. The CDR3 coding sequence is TGTGCCAGCAGCCACCAGAGGGGGACCTCTGGGGCCAACGTCCTGACTTTC.

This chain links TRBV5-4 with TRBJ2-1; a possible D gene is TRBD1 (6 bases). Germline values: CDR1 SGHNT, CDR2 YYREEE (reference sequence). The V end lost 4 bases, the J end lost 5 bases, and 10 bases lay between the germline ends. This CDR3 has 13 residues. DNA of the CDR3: TGTGCCAGCAGCCTGACAGGAGACAATGAGCAGTTCTTC. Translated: CASSLTGDNEQFF. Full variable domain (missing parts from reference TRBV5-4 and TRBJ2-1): ETGVTQSPTHLIKTRGQQVTLRCSSQSGHNTVSWYQQALGQGPQFIFQYYREEENGRGNFPPRFSGLQFPNYSSELNVNALELDDSALYLCASSLTGDNEQFFGPGTRLTVL.

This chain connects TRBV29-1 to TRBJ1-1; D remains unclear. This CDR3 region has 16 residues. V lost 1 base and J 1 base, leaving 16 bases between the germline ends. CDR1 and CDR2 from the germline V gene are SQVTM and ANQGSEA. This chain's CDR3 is CSVEGVAGFRNTEAFF. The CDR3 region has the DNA TGCAGCGTTGAAGGTGTCGCAGGATTTAGGAACACTGAAGCTTTCTTT.

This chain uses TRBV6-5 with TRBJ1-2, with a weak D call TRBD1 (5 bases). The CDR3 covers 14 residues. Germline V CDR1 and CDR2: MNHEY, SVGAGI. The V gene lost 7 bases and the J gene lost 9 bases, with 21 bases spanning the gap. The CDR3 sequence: CASTLMGQGGSYTF. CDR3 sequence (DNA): TGTGCCAGCACCCTAATGGGGCAGGGTGGGAGCTACACCTTC.

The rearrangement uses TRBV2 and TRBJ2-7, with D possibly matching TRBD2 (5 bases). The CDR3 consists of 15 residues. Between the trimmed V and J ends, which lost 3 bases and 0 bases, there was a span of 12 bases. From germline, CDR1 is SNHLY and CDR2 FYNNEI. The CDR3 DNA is TGTGCCAGCAGTGATTTACTAGAATACTCCTACGAGCAGTACTTC. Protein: CASSDLLEYSYEQYF. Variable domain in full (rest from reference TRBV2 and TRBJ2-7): EPEVTQTPSHQVTQMGQEVILRCVPISNHLYFYWYRQILGQKVEFLVSFYNNEISEKSEIFDDQFSVERPDGSNFTLKIRSTKLEDSAMYFCASSDLLEYSYEQYFGPGTRLTVT.

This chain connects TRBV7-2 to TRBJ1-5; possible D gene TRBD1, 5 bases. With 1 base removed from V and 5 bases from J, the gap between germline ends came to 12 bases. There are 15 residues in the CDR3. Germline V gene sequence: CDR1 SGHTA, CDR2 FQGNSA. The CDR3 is CASSLEGRVYQPQHF. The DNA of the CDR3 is TGTGCCAGCAGCTTAGAGGGCAGGGTTTATCAGCCCCAGCATTTT.

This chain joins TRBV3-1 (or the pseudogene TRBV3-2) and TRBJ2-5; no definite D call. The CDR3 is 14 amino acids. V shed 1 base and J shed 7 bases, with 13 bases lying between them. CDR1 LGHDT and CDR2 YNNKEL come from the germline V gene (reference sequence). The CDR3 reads CASSQAGTIGTQYF. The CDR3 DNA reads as TGTGCCAGCAGCCAAGCAGGCACCATAGGGACCCAGTACTTC.

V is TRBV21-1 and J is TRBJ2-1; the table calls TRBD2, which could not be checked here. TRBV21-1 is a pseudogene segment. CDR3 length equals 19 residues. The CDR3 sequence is CASSKGLAGGRITYNEQFF. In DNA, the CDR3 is TGTGCCAGCAGCAAAGGACTAGCGGGGGGGCGAATAACCTACAATGAGCAGTTCTTC.

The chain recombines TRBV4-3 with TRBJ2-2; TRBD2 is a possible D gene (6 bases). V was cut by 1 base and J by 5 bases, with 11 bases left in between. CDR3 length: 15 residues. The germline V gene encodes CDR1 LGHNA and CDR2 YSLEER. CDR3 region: CASSQAQAGTGELFF. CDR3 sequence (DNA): TGCGCCAGCAGCCAAGCACAGGCGGGGACCGGGGAGCTGTTTTTT.

CDR3: CAISTGDTEAFF. The CDR3 region has the DNA TGTGCCATCTCCACAGGGGACACTGAAGCTTTCTTT. The J gene is TRBJ1-1, the V gene TRBV6-5; 7 bases match TRBD1. The germline CDR1 and CDR2 sequences are MNHEY and SVGAGI. V lost 10 bases, J lost 3 bases, and 5 bases stayed unmatched. The CDR3 is made up of 12 amino acids.

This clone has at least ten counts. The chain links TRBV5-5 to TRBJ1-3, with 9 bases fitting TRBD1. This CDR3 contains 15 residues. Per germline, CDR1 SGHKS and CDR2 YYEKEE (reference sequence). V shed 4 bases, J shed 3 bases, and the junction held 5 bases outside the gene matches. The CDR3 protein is CASSRGQGIGNTIYF. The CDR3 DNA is TGTGCCAGCAGCCGAGGACAGGGGATTGGAAACACCATATATTTT. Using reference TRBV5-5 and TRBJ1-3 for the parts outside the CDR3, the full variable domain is DAGVTQSPTHLIKTRGQQVTLRCSPISGHKSVSWYQQVLGQGPQFIFQYYEKEERGRGNFPDRFSARQFPNYSSELNVNALLLGDSALYLCASSRGQGIGNTIYFGEGSWLTVV.

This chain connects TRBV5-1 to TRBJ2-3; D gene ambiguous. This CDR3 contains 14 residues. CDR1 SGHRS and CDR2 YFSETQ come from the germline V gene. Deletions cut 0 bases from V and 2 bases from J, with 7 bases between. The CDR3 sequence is CASSLGGPTDTQYF. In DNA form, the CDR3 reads TGCGCCAGCAGCTTGGGCGGTCCCACAGATACGCAGTATTTT. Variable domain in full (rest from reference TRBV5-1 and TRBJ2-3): KAGVTQTPRYLIKTRGQQVTLSCSPISGHRSVSWYQQTPGQGLQFLFEYFSETQRNKGNFPGRFSGRQFSNSRSEMNVSTLELGDSALYLCASSLGGPTDTQYFGPGTRLTVL.

The DNA for the CDR3 is TGTGCCAGTAGCAGGTACTCGAACACTGAAGCTTTCTTT. Translation: CASSRYSNTEAFF. The gene calls are TRBV19 and TRBJ1-1, with D hard to call. Germline assignment: CDR1 LNHDA and CDR2 SQIVND (reference sequence). CDR3 length equals 13 residues. Deletions cut 6 bases from V and 1 base from J, with 9 bases between.

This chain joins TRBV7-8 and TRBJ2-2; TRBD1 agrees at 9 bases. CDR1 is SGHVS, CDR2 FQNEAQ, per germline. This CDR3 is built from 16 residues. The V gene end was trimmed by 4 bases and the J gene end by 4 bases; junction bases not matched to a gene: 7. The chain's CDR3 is CASSSQGAPGTGELFF. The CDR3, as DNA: TGTGCCAGCAGCTCACAGGGGGCCCCCGGCACCGGGGAGCTGTTTTTT.

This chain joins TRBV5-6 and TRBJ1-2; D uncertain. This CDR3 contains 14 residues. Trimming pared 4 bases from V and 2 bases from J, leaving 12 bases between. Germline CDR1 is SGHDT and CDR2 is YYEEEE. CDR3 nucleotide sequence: TGTGCCAGCAGCGGAGGAGTTTTGAACTATGGCTACACCTTC. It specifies CASSGGVLNYGYTF.

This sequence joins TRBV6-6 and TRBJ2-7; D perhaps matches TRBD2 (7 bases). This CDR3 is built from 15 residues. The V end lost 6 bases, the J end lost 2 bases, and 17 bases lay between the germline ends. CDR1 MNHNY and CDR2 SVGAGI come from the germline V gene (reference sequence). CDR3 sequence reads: CASRPQTGGTYEQYF. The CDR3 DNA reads TGTGCCAGCAGACCCCAGACGGGGGGCACCTACGAGCAGTACTTC.

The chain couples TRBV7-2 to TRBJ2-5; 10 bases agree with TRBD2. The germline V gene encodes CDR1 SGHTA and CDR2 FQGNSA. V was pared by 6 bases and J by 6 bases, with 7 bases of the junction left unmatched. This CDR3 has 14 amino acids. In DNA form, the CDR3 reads TGTGCCAGCAGTAGCGGGGGGCCCCAGAAGACCCAGTACTTC. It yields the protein CASSSGGPQKTQYF.

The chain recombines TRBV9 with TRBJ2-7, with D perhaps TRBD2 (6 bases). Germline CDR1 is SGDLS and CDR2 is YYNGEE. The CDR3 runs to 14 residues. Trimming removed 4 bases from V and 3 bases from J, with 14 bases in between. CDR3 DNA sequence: TGTGCCAGCAGCACGGGACTCACGAACTACGAGCAGTACTTC. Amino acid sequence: CASSTGLTNYEQYF. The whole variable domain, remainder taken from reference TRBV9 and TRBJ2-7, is DSGVTQTPKHLITATGQRVTLRCSPRSGDLSVYWYQQSLDQGLQFLIQYYNGEERAKGNILERFSAQQFPDLHSELNLSSLELGDSALYFCASSTGLTNYEQYFGPGTRLTVT.

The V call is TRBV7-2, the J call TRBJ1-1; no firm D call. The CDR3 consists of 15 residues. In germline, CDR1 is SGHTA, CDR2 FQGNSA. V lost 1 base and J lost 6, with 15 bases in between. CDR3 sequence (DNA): TGTGCCAGCAGCTTAGGGCGGCAGCTAATTTCTGAAGCTTTCTTT. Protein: CASSLGRQLISEAFF.

The CDR3 region is CASSLDQGVETQYF. CDR3 nucleotides: TGTGCCAGCAGCTTAGATCAGGGGGTAGAGACCCAGTACTTC. V and J are TRBV7-2 and TRBJ2-5; 7 bases are a match to TRBD1. Germline V lookup: CDR1 SGHTA, CDR2 FQGNSA. The V and J ends lost 1 base and 4 bases, in that order; junction bases with no gene match: 3. This CDR3 region has 14 residues.

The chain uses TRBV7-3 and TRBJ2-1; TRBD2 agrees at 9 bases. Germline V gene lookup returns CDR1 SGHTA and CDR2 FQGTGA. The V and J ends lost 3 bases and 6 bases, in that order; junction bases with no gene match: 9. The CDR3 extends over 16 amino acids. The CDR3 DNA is TGTGCCAGCAGCTTGATGGGGACTAGCAGTGGCAATGAGCAGTTCTTC. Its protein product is CASSLMGTSSGNEQFF.

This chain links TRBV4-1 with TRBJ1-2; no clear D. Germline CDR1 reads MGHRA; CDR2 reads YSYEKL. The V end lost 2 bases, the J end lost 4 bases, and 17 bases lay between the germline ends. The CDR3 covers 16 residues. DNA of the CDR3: TGCGCCAGCAGCCAAACTACTGACCTGAAGGCCTATGGCTACACCTTC. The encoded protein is CASSQTTDLKAYGYTF.

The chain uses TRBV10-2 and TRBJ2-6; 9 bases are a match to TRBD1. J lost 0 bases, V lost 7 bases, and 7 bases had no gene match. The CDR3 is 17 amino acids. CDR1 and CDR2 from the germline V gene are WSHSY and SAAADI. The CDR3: CASIRQGGNSGANVLTF. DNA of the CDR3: TGCGCCAGCATCCGACAGGGGGGGAACTCTGGGGCCAACGTCCTGACTTTC.

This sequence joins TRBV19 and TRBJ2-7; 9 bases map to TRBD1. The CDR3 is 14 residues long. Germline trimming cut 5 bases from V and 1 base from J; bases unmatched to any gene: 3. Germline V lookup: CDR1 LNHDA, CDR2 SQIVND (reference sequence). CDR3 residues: CASSEGTGSYEQYF. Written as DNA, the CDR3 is TGTGCCAGTAGTGAGGGGACAGGGTCCTACGAGCAGTACTTC.

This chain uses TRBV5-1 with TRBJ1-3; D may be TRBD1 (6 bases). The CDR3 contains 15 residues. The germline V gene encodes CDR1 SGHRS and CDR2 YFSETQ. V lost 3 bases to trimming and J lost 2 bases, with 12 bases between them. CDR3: CASSSGGMAGNTIYF. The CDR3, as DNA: TGCGCCAGCAGCTCGGGGGGCATGGCTGGAAACACCATATATTTT.

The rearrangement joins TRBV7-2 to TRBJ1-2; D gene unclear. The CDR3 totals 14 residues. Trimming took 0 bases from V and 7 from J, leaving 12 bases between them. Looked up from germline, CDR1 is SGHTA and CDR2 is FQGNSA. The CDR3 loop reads CASSLASGGGGYTF. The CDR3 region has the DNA TGTGCCAGCAGCTTAGCTTCAGGTGGAGGTGGCTACACCTTC.